The TCR beta chain described here comes from a study of T cells in pancreatic ductal adenocarcinoma. Germline values: CDR1 SEHNR, CDR2 FQNEAQ (reference sequence). V gave up 5 bases and J gave up 8 bases, with 19 bases separating them. This CDR3 is 15 amino acids long. The selected patients with pancreatic ductal adenocarcinoma had surgery but no neoadjuvant therapy. Profiling relied on immunoSEQ multiplex PCR, and the TCRdb table lists in-frame clones only, not all of them. Altogether about 97,000 clones are present, 90% to 95% being singletons, with the ten largest covering 3.1%. Study-level findings and limits: Tumors hold more CD45RO+ effector T cells, which may bias toward lower diversity.

With respect to this clone: No antigen is known for it.

Sequencing used PBMCs. The sequence was obtained from a human donor with pancreatic ductal adenocarcinoma. V and J are TRBV7-9 and TRBJ1-5, with D possibly being TRBD1 (6 bases). CDR3 coding DNA: TGTGCCAGCAGCCCTACGGGGGGCATCTCGGAGCCCCAGCATTTT. This sequence encodes CASSPTGGISEPQHF.